This TCR beta chain was retrieved from a study of beta chain features in type 1 diabetes. In the study overall: Examined across all samples were roughly 110,000,000 sorted cells. Study results and limitations: In comparison with healthy donors, patients had naive, central memory and Treg TCRB repertoires that appeared more similar. Diminished insertions and augmented deletions at VDJ junctions characterized type 1 diabetes patients.

As for this clone: The antigen is unknown.

Stem cell-like memory, regulatory, central memory and naive CD4+ cells were sorted via CD45RO/CCR7/CD25/CD127/CD95/CD27. Germline loops: CDR1 SGHNT, CDR2 YYREEE (reference sequence). The CDR3 is 16 amino acids. Between the trimmed V and J ends, which lost 2 bases and 1 base, there was a span of 14 bases. Sequencing targeted expressed TCRB transcripts, as all isolated RNA had been reverse transcribed. Using immunoSEQ multiplex PCR, the repertoire was profiled, and TCRdb retains in-frame clones only, with some absent. The sample contains 200,000 to 250,000 clones, more than 9% of which appear only once.

The sample consisted of naive CD4+ T cells from blood. This chain links TRBV5-4 with TRBJ2-3; D perhaps matches TRBD1 (5 bases). The clonotype comes from a woman aged 18 to 35 in good health. CDR3 sequence: CASSFRVLVGTDTQYF. The CDR3 bases are TGTGCCAGCAGCTTCAGGGTGCTTGTAGGCACAGATACGCAGTATTTT.